This TCR beta chain was sequenced in a study of blood T cell repertoires in COVID-19. Only in-frame clones appear in the TCRdb table, and some are missing; sequencing was by immunoSEQ multiplex PCR. The table has 100,000 to 150,000 clones, less than 90% seen once. V shed 5 bases and J 8 bases; nucleotides not matched to a gene: 13. This CDR3 region has 15 residues. Per the germline V gene, CDR1 is LNHDA and CDR2 is SQIVND (reference sequence). V is TRBV19 and J is TRBJ2-3; 7 bases agree with TRBD1. Sequencing was carried out using peripheral blood. This sequence was found in an elderly woman with acute or convalescent COVID-19. DNA for the CDR3: TGTGCCAGTAGTGGTACCGGGACAGCAATTCTTACGCAGTATTTT. Its translation is CASSGTGTAILTQYF.